This record looks at one TCR beta chain sequence and its context. Antigen: not known. The authors prepared the TCRbeta library with unique molecular identifiers. MiXCR, run by TCRdb on the PCR reads, gives a single entry per CDR3 protein. The table has 300,000 to 400,000 distinct CDR3 sequences, around 15% seen once; the top ten hold around 43%. Germline CDR1 MNHEY, CDR2 SVGAGI. The CDR3 runs to 15 residues. Trimming stripped 0 bases from V and 2 bases from J, with 11 bases between. This record comes from a study of T-cell reconstitution after alpha-beta-depleted transplantation in children. Overall study findings and caveats: Some patients showed high day-60 TCRbeta diversity, which derived from surviving recipient T cells and thymic progenitors.

Material: PBMCs, mostly from graft donor cells, obtained 360 days after TCRalphabeta/CD19-depleted stem cell transplant. The genes are TRBV6-5 and TRBJ2-7, with D possibly matching TRBD1 (6 bases). The source is a male patient aged 2 to 9 who had a stem cell transplant for acute lymphoblastic leukemia, so the T cells may come from the graft donor. The CDR3 nucleotides read TGTGCCAGCAGTTACTCGAGGACAGCAACCTACGAGCAGTACTTC. Its protein is CASSYSRTATYEQYF.